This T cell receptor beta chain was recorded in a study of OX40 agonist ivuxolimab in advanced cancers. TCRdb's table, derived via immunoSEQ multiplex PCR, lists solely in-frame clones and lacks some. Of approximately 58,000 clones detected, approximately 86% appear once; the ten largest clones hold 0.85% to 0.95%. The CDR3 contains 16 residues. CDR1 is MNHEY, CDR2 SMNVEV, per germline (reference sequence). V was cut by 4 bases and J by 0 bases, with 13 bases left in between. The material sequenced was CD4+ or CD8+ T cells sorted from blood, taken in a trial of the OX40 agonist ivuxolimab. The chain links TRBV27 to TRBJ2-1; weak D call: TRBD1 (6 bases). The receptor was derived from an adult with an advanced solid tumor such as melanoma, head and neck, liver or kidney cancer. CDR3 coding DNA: TGTGCCAGCAGTTCTTACCAGGGGAGCTCCTACAATGAGCAGTTCTTC. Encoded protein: CASSSYQGSSYNEQFF.